This T cell receptor beta chain was profiled in a study of T cells in Graves' hyperthyroidism and ophthalmopathy. Study overall: Specimen type is peripheral blood, collected at initial diagnosis prior to any treatment.

RNA transcripts provided the source from which TCR beta CDR3 regions were amplified. First-round RT-PCR targeting the TCR CDR3 was performed with the HTBI primer set. TCRdb fed the multiplex PCR reads into MiXCR, producing one record per CDR3 protein. The repertoire holds nearly 750,000 distinct CDR3 sequences, with under 45% as singletons. This CDR3 has 15 amino acids. Per germline, CDR1 DFQATT and CDR2 SNEGSKA (reference sequence). General observations from the study: The model anticipated ophthalmopathy a median 6.5 months pre-onset.

This clonotype occurred once. Its target is unknown. At one end, the junction sequence differs from germline, possibly due to a read error. PBMCs came from roughly 10 ml fresh peripheral blood. Sequencing was done on a sample of blood. The TCR sequence derives from a woman aged 40 to 50 with Graves' hyperthyroidism. The chain is built from TRBV20-1 and TRBJ2-7, with TRBD1 matching over 9 bases. In DNA, the CDR3 is TGCAGTGCTAGGGCAACAGGGGGCGGCTCCTACGAGCAGCACTTC. It translates to CSARATGGGSYEQHF.